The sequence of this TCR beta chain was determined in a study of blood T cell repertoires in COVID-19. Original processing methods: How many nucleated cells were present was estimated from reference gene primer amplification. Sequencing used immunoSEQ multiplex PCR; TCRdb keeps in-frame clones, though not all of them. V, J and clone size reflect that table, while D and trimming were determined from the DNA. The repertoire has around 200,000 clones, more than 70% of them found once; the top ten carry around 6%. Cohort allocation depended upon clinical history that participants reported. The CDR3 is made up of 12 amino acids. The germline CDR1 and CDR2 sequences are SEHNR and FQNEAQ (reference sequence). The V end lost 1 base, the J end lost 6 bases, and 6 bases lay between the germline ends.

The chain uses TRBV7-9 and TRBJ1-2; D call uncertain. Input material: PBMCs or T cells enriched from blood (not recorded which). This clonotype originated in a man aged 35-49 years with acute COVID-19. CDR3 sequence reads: CASSLEPDGYTF. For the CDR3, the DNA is TGTGCCAGCAGCTTAGAGCCGGATGGCTACACCTTC.